The next 27 T cell receptor beta chains were all read from a single sample in a study of neurological immune-mediated disorders. Time point noted: longitudinal time-point 1 (baseline). TCRdb analysed the 5' RACE reads with MiXCR anew, one entry per CDR3 protein. The repertoire has tens of thousands of distinct CDR3 sequences, around 15% of them found once; the top ten carry 4.6%. The specimen sequenced was PBMCs. All receptors derive from a female donor with HTLV-1-associated myelopathy (HAM/TSP).

This clonotype was picked up many times. The gene calls are TRBV9 and TRBJ2-1; D is perhaps TRBD1 (6 bases). The CDR3 sequence is 15 residues long. CDR1 and CDR2 (germline): SGDLS, YYNGEE. V lost 4 bases, J lost 4 bases, and 15 bases lay in between. The CDR3 spells CASSPPGASYNEQFF. In nucleotides, the CDR3 is TGTGCCAGCAGCCCACCAGGGGCCTCGTACAATGAGCAGTTCTTC.

This clonotype has ten or more counts. V gene TRBV10-3 combines with J gene TRBJ2-1; the match to TRBD2 covers 11 bases. J gave up 3 bases and V 7 bases, and 5 bases lay outside the gene matches. This CDR3 is built from 15 residues. Germline V gene sequence: CDR1 ENHRY, CDR2 SYGVKD. The DNA of the CDR3 is TGTGCCATCATGGTAGCGGGAGGGGGCTACAATGAGCAGTTCTTC. Translating gives CAIMVAGGGYNEQFF.

The V call is TRBV6-6, the J call TRBJ2-7; 10 positions agree with TRBD1. The junction had 6 bases not matched to a gene; V was cut back by 4 bases and J by 6 bases. Germline V gene sequence: CDR1 MNHNY, CDR2 SVGAGI (reference sequence). This CDR3 contains 14 residues. The CDR3 loop reads CASSSGQGVGEQYF. DNA of the CDR3: TGTGCCAGCAGTTCAGGACAGGGGGTCGGCGAGCAGTACTTC.

This clonotype was recorded many times. This chain joins TRBV6-2 or TRBV6-3 and TRBJ2-7; D call uncertain. With 3 bases removed from V and 6 bases from J, the gap between germline ends came to 6 bases. Germline CDR1 reads MNHEY; CDR2 reads SVGEGT. The CDR3 loop spans 11 amino acids. The CDR3 loop reads CASSYMFEQYF. The CDR3, as DNA: TGTGCCAGCAGTTATATGTTCGAGCAGTACTTC.

This clonotype has a handful of counts. The CDR3 spells CASSKDSLGRETQYF. The CDR3 region has the DNA TGTGCCAGCAGCAAGGACAGTTTGGGGCGAGAGACCCAGTACTTC. The gene calls are TRBV7-2 and TRBJ2-5; D is perhaps TRBD1 (6 bases). Trimming left V 5 bases short and J 4 bases short, with 17 bases between. The CDR3 length is 15 residues. Per the germline V gene, CDR1 is SGHTA and CDR2 is FQGNSA.

This clonotype was found many times. The rearrangement links TRBV5-1 to TRBJ2-3; possibly TRBD1 for D (6 bases). This CDR3 is 12 amino acids long. Germline CDR1 and CDR2: SGHRS and YFSETQ. V lost 0 bases and J lost 10, with 9 bases in between. The DNA for the CDR3 is TGCGCCAGCAGCTTGGAGGGGGTCCCGCAGTATTTT. It codes for CASSLEGVPQYF.

The sample holds many counts of this clonotype. The J gene is TRBJ1-1, the V gene TRBV20-1, with 9 bases identical to TRBD1. Trimming removed 3 bases from V and 5 bases from J; junction bases left unmatched: 13. The CDR3 covers 16 residues. Germline V lookup: CDR1 DFQATT, CDR2 SNEGSKA (reference sequence). The CDR3 loop is CSARPRMDRGTTEAFF. The DNA of the CDR3 is TGCAGTGCTAGGCCCCGGATGGACAGGGGTACAACTGAAGCTTTCTTT.

Many counts were recorded for this clonotype. The rearrangement joins TRBV10-3 to TRBJ2-2, with a tentative D call TRBD1 (6 bases). The CDR3 consists of 15 residues. The germline gives CDR1 ENHRY, CDR2 SYGVKD. V gave up 1 base and J gave up 3 bases, with 9 bases separating them. CDR3 region: CAISEFTGYTGELFF. CDR3 coding DNA: TGTGCCATCAGTGAGTTTACAGGGTACACCGGGGAGCTGTTTTTT.

This clonotype was observed many times. The J gene is TRBJ1-5, the V gene TRBV24-1, with no clear D. Germline V gives CDR1 KGHDR, CDR2 SFDVKD. The CDR3 covers 14 residues. Trimming took 5 bases from V and 3 from J, leaving 10 bases between them. The CDR3 DNA sequence: TGTGCCACCAGTGCAGTACCATACAATCAGCCCCAGCATTTT. Its translation is CATSAVPYNQPQHF.

This clonotype was detected ten times or more. The J gene is TRBJ2-7, the V gene TRBV5-1, with TRBD2 matching 8 bases. Germline values: CDR1 SGHRS, CDR2 YFSETQ. The CDR3 spans 14 residues. The ends lost 3 bases at V and 2 bases at J; junction bases unmatched: 4. CDR3 sequence (DNA): TGCGCCAGCAGCTATAGCGGGGTAACCTACGAGCAGTACTTC. Encoded protein: CASSYSGVTYEQYF.

The sample holds many counts of this clonotype. The V and J genes are TRBV5-4 and TRBJ2-3; D is uncertain. The germline gives CDR1 SGHNT, CDR2 YYREEE (reference sequence). Trimming left V 5 bases short and J 0 bases short, with 4 bases between. The CDR3 contains 12 residues. CDR3 amino acids: CASRISTDTQYF. For the CDR3, the DNA is TGTGCCAGCAGGATCAGCACAGATACGCAGTATTTT.

The chain recombines TRBV2 with TRBJ1-1, with D unresolved. V gave up 4 bases and J gave up 3 bases, with 15 bases separating them. Germline loops: CDR1 SNHLY, CDR2 FYNNEI. The CDR3 consists of 15 residues. The CDR3 region is CASSGIGGGDTEAFF. Written as DNA, the CDR3 is TGTGCCAGCAGTGGAATCGGTGGTGGTGACACTGAAGCTTTCTTT. The variable domain in full, with the rest retrieved from reference TRBV2 and TRBJ1-1, is EPEVTQTPSHQVTQMGQEVILRCVPISNHLYFYWYRQILGQKVEFLVSFYNNEISEKSEIFDDQFSVERPDGSNFTLKIRSTKLEDSAMYFCASSGIGGGDTEAFFGQGTRLTVV.

Many counts were recorded for this clonotype. The V and J genes are TRBV28 and TRBJ1-5, with D perhaps TRBD1 (5 bases). The V and J ends lost 7 bases and 3 bases respectively, with 19 bases between them. Germline assignment: CDR1 MDHEN and CDR2 SYDVKM. CDR3 length equals 16 residues. CDR3 loop: CASIRDPGGPNQPQHF. The CDR3 DNA is TGTGCCAGCATAAGGGACCCCGGAGGTCCCAATCAGCCCCAGCATTTT.

This clonotype was counted at least ten times. The V call is TRBV5-1, the J call TRBJ2-5, with unresolved D. The V end was cut by 0 bases, the J end by 6 bases, with 15 bases between. Germline assignment: CDR1 SGHRS and CDR2 YFSETQ. The CDR3 sequence is 15 residues long. CDR3 nucleotide sequence: TGCGCCAGCAGCTTGGAGGGTATAGGATCGAAGACCCAGTACTTC. Amino acids: CASSLEGIGSKTQYF.

This clonotype was seen ten or more times. The V call is TRBV7-2, the J call TRBJ2-7, with a possible D match to TRBD1 (5 bases). The V end lost 5 bases, the J end lost 5 bases, and 16 bases lay between the germline ends. The CDR3 totals 14 residues. The germline V gene encodes CDR1 SGHTA and CDR2 FQGNSA. Here the CDR3 reads CASSRSRARNEQYF. CDR3 DNA: TGTGCCAGCAGCCGCAGCAGGGCGCGGAACGAGCAGTACTTC.

This clonotype has at least ten counts. The chain uses TRBV5-1 and TRBJ2-7, with TRBD2 identical over 8 bases. The germline gives CDR1 SGHRS, CDR2 YFSETQ. The length of the CDR3 is 14 residues. Trimming cost V 7 bases and J 2 bases; bases outside gene matches: 8. CDR3 bases: TGCGCCAGCGGAAACACGGGGGGGACCTACGAGCAGTACTTC. This translates into CASGNTGGTYEQYF. The entire variable domain, with the rest obtained from reference TRBV5-1 and TRBJ2-7, is as follows: KAGVTQTPRYLIKTRGQQVTLSCSPISGHRSVSWYQQTPGQGLQFLFEYFSETQRNKGNFPGRFSGRQFSNSRSEMNVSTLELGDSALYLCASGNTGGTYEQYFGPGTRLTVT.

This clonotype occurred many times. The chain carries TRBV19 and TRBJ2-2; 7 nucleotides line up with TRBD1. The CDR3 has 16 amino acids. J gave up 2 bases and V 1 base, and 4 bases lay outside the gene matches. Germline lookup yields CDR1 LNHDA and CDR2 SQIVND (reference sequence). The CDR3 DNA reads as TGTGCCAGTAGTATAGGTCACAGGGGTAACACCGGGGAGCTGTTTTTT. It specifies CASSIGHRGNTGELFF.

Many counts were recorded for this clonotype. The chain carries TRBV20-1 and TRBJ2-3; D may correspond to TRBD1 or TRBD2 (5 bases each). The CDR3 loop spans 14 amino acids. Germline V CDR1 and CDR2: DFQATT, SNEGSKA (reference sequence). V dropped 6 bases and J dropped 4 bases, with 17 bases sitting between them. In DNA form, the CDR3 reads TGCAGTGCCCTAGCTAGGGACCGCGCAGATACGCAGTATTTT. This sequence encodes CSALARDRADTQYF.

This clonotype was counted many times. The rearrangement joins TRBV11-1 to TRBJ2-3, with D perhaps matching TRBD2 (5 bases). This CDR3 region has 12 residues. With 3 bases removed from V and 6 bases from J, the gap between germline ends came to 7 bases. Germline loops: CDR1 SGHAT, CDR2 FQDESV (reference sequence). The CDR3 spells CASSFGGDTQYF. DNA for the CDR3: TGTGCCAGCAGCTTTGGAGGCGATACGCAGTATTTT. Looking up the rest from reference TRBV11-1 and TRBJ2-3 gives the full variable domain: EAEVAQSPRYKITEKSQAVAFWCDPISGHATLYWYRQILGQGPELLVQFQDESVVDDSQLPKDRFSAERLKGVDSTLKIQPAELGDSAMYLCASSFGGDTQYFGPGTRLTVL.

This clonotype was detected ten times or more. This chain links TRBV6-1 with TRBJ2-7; D ambiguous. The CDR3 sequence is 13 residues long. Trimming cost V 1 base and J 0 bases, with 4 bases left between them. In germline, CDR1 is MNHNS, CDR2 SASEGT. The CDR3 DNA reads TGTGCCAGCAGTGAAGGATACTCCTACGAGCAGTACTTC. It translates to CASSEGYSYEQYF.

This clonotype has ten or more counts. The chain employs TRBV28 and TRBJ2-7, with D unclear. The germline V gene has CDR1 MDHEN and CDR2 SYDVKM. V was cut by 6 bases and J by 3 bases, with 18 bases left in between. This CDR3 spans 15 amino acids. The CDR3, as DNA: TGTGCCAGCAGCCTACGGGCGGCCCTGGGCTACGAGCAGTACTTC. Translated: CASSLRAALGYEQYF.

This clonotype was observed at least ten times. CDR3 sequence: CSANLRQGPDSPLHF. The CDR3 coding sequence is TGCAGTGCTAACCTAAGACAGGGCCCGGATTCACCCCTCCACTTT. The chain links TRBV20-1 to TRBJ1-6; 7 nucleotides line up with TRBD1. The CDR3 contains 15 residues. Trimming took 4 bases from V and 8 from J; bases not matched to a gene: 11. From germline, CDR1 is DFQATT and CDR2 SNEGSKA (reference sequence).

This clonotype was recorded at least ten times. The rearrangement uses TRBV29-1 and TRBJ1-3; D may be TRBD1 (5 bases). Per the germline V gene, CDR1 is SQVTM and CDR2 is ANQGSEA. The CDR3 loop spans 12 amino acids. V was shortened by 6 bases and J by 7 bases, with 13 bases between the two germline ends. The CDR3 sequence: CSVPGPTNTIYF. The CDR3 region has the DNA TGCAGCGTACCGGGACCCACTAACACCATATATTTT.

This clonotype has ten or more counts. The gene calls are TRBV24-1 and TRBJ2-3; perhaps TRBD1 as D (6 bases). Germline V gives CDR1 KGHDR, CDR2 SFDVKD. The CDR3 is 14 amino acids. Between the trimmed V and J ends, which lost 10 bases and 0 bases, there was a span of 13 bases. DNA of the CDR3: TGTGCCACTACCGGACAGTCGAGCACAGATACGCAGTATTTT. Its translation is CATTGQSSTDTQYF.

There are many counts of this clonotype. The V and J genes are TRBV12-3 or TRBV12-4 and TRBJ2-3; D may be TRBD2 (5 bases). The length of the CDR3 is 15 residues. The V gene lost 3 bases and the J gene lost 0 bases, with 10 bases spanning the gap. The CDR3 region has the DNA TGTGCCAGCAGTTTTTCCAGGACTAGCACAGATACGCAGTATTTT. Encoded protein: CASSFSRTSTDTQYF.

This clonotype was counted at least ten times. V usage is TRBV5-1 and J usage is TRBJ2-3, with D unclear. This CDR3 has 14 amino acids. V was clipped by 5 bases and J by 0 bases, with 10 bases between them. Germline-derived CDR1 and CDR2 are SGHRS and YFSETQ. This CDR3 reads CASSSRVSTDTQYF. The CDR3, as DNA: TGCGCCAGCAGTAGTAGGGTTAGCACAGATACGCAGTATTTT. Drawing the rest from reference TRBV5-1 and TRBJ2-3, the complete variable domain is KAGVTQTPRYLIKTRGQQVTLSCSPISGHRSVSWYQQTPGQGLQFLFEYFSETQRNKGNFPGRFSGRQFSNSRSEMNVSTLELGDSALYLCASSSRVSTDTQYFGPGTRLTVL.

This clonotype was picked up a small number of times. The gene calls are TRBV5-1 and TRBJ2-5; TRBD2 is a possible D gene (6 bases). The germline V gene has CDR1 SGHRS and CDR2 YFSETQ. The V end was cut by 1 base, the J end by 1 base, with 8 bases between. The CDR3 contains 14 residues. The CDR3 nucleotides read TGCGCCAGCAGCTTGATGGGGGGCCAAGAGACCCAGTACTTC. This translates into CASSLMGGQETQYF.